One and the same sample provided the 3 T cell receptor beta chains below, sequenced in a study of cytomegalovirus exposure and HLA in healthy donors. The PCR ran on 60 Vbeta and 13 Jbeta primers. Repertoires were generated with immunoSEQ multiplex PCR, while TCRdb's copy carries only in-frame clones and drops some. The sample has fewer than 200,000 clones, about 77% seen once. The sequenced material came from PBMCs. The source is a woman between 35 and 50 years old in good health and CMV-seropositive.

V is TRBV7-9 and J is TRBJ2-3; 7 bases align to TRBD2. The CDR3 length is 12 residues. The germline V gene encodes CDR1 SEHNR and CDR2 FQNEAQ (reference sequence). J lost 6 bases, V lost 8 bases, and 5 bases had no gene match. This CDR3 reads CASQDGGDTQYF. The DNA for the CDR3 is TGTGCCAGCCAAGACGGGGGGGATACGCAGTATTTT.

V and J are TRBV15 and TRBJ1-1; tentatively, D is TRBD1 (5 bases). The V gene's germline CDR1 is LNHNV and CDR2 YYDKDF (reference sequence). The CDR3 consists of 12 residues. Deletions cut 3 bases from V and 8 bases from J, with 10 bases between. In DNA, the CDR3 is TGTGCCACCAGCAGGGATGGACACGAAGCTTTCTTT. Its protein product is CATSRDGHEAFF.

This clone has a handful of counts. The rearrangement uses TRBV5-1 and TRBJ1-6; 9 bases align to TRBD1. V shed 3 bases, J shed 7 bases, and the junction held 2 bases outside the gene matches. The CDR3 is 14 residues long. CDR1 and CDR2 from the germline V gene are SGHRS and YFSETQ. The DNA for the CDR3 is TGCGCCAGCAGCTCCGGGACAGGGAATTCACCCCTCCACTTT. This translates into CASSSGTGNSPLHF.